This T cell receptor (beta chain) was obtained from a study of cytomegalovirus exposure and HLA in healthy donors. Looking at the study overall: The Caucasian-associated ancestry cluster contained 81% of the roughly 390 genotyped donors. Study-wide results and limits: CMV serostatus was the sole immune exposure data available.

The germline V gene has CDR1 SEHNR and CDR2 FQNEAQ (reference sequence). The V end was cut by 5 bases, the J end by 2 bases, with 16 bases between. This CDR3 has 16 residues. Each donor was nominally healthy when sampled (though unrecorded immune exposures were likely). Primers included in the PCR were 60 Vbeta and 13 Jbeta primers. Here immunoSEQ multiplex PCR was the method, and the copy in TCRdb shows in-frame clones only, minus some. The sample shows around 200,000 clones, roughly 80% of them seen only once. On this clone itself: Its antigen is unknown.

The chain employs TRBV7-9 and TRBJ1-3, with D maybe TRBD1 (5 bases). The sequence derives from a girl aged 2-10 years in good health and CMV-seronegative. Sequenced: PBMCs. The CDR3 DNA sequence: TGTGCCAGCAGCACTCGGGCCAGGGCGGCTGGAAACACCATATATTTT. Translating it yields CASSTRARAAGNTIYF. The complete variable domain, with remaining parts taken from reference TRBV7-9 and TRBJ1-3, reads DTGVSQNPRHKITKRGQNVTFRCDPISEHNRLYWYRQTLGQGPEFLTYFQNEAQLEKSRLLSDRFSAERPKGSFSTLEIQRTEQGDSAMYLCASSTRARAAGNTIYFGEGSWLTVV.